These 11 T cell receptor beta chains share one sample of origin, sequenced in a study of glioma-infiltrating T cells. TCR alpha and beta CDR3 regions were amplified from RNA using iRepertoire nested multiplex PCR. TCRdb called the multiplex PCR reads again in MiXCR, with one record for every CDR3 protein. The sample contains about 200,000 distinct CDR3 sequences, 30% to 40% of which appear only once. Sequencing was carried out using glioma tissue, nonneoplastic brain tissue, or PBMCs (not recorded which). These receptors all come from a human donor with low-grade glioma or glioblastoma, undergoing nonglioma brain surgery, or in good health (not recorded which).

This clonotype was counted ten times or more. The V and J genes are TRBV3-1 and TRBJ1-1; D is unresolved. The V end was cut by 4 bases, the J end by 11 bases, with 17 bases between. CDR3 length: 13 amino acids. Germline CDR1 and CDR2: LGHDT and YNNKEL (reference sequence). The CDR3 loop reads CASSPQGRVYAFF. As DNA, the CDR3 is TGTGCCAGCAGCCCCCAAGGGAGGGTTTACGCTTTCTTT.

This clonotype appeared many times. The chain links TRBV2 to TRBJ2-7, with 13 bases aligning to TRBD2. Germline V CDR1 and CDR2: SNHLY, FYNNEI. This CDR3 region has 14 residues. Trimming removed 8 bases from V and 2 bases from J; junction bases left unmatched: 3. Here the CDR3 DNA reads TGTGCCAGCCGGGGGACTAGCGGGGCCTACGAGCAGTACTTC. Protein: CASRGTSGAYEQYF.

The V and J genes are TRBV9 and TRBJ2-7, with TRBD2 matching over 11 bases. Looked up from germline, CDR1 is SGDLS and CDR2 is YYNGEE. The length of the CDR3 is 14 residues. V lost 3 bases, J lost 8 bases, and 7 bases stayed unmatched. CDR3 amino acids: CASSAGLAENKQYF. In DNA form, the CDR3 reads TGTGCCAGCAGCGCGGGACTAGCGGAGAATAAGCAGTACTTC.

This clonotype has ten or more counts. The V and J genes are TRBV7-2 and TRBJ1-1; D perhaps matches TRBD1 (5 bases). The CDR3 runs to 13 residues. Trimming took 5 bases from V and 4 from J, leaving 11 bases between them. Germline V CDR1 and CDR2: SGHTA, FQGNSA. CDR3 amino acids: CASSPTEGTEAFF. DNA for the CDR3: TGTGCCAGCAGCCCGACAGAGGGCACTGAAGCTTTCTTT.

The chain combines TRBV20-1 with TRBJ2-3; no clear D gene. The CDR3 runs to 14 residues. Germline lookup yields CDR1 DFQATT and CDR2 SNEGSKA (reference sequence). V gave up 3 bases and J gave up 2 bases, with 12 bases separating them. In nucleotides, the CDR3 is TGCAGTGCTAGCACTGGGGTTATCACAGATACGCAGTATTTT. Translation: CSASTGVITDTQYF.

The rearrangement links TRBV20-1 to TRBJ2-3; TRBD2 aligns across 8 bases. Per the germline V gene, CDR1 is DFQATT and CDR2 is SNEGSKA (reference sequence). Losses at the gene ends were 0 bases for V and 0 bases for J; bases not matched to a gene: 5. CDR3 length: 16 amino acids. As DNA, the CDR3 is TGCAGTGCTAGAGATGGAGTAGCGGGAAGCACAGATACGCAGTATTTT. Translation gives CSARDGVAGSTDTQYF.

The chain recombines TRBV4-1 with TRBJ2-3, with D possibly being TRBD1 (5 bases). CDR1 MGHRA and CDR2 YSYEKL come from the germline V gene. The CDR3 runs to 17 residues. Trimming took off 4 bases at V and 2 bases at J, with 19 bases between the two ends. CDR3 nucleotides: TGCGCCAGCAGCCCCCCCCCGACAAGGGGTATCACAGATACGCAGTATTTT. Amino acid sequence: CASSPPPTRGITDTQYF.

This clonotype has ten or more counts. The chain joins TRBV7-2 to TRBJ2-1, with D possibly being TRBD1 (6 bases). Between the trimmed V and J ends, which lost 1 base and 7 bases, there was a span of 11 bases. CDR3 length equals 14 residues. Per germline, CDR1 SGHTA and CDR2 FQGNSA. The CDR3 DNA follows: TGTGCCAGCAGCTTAGATCACAGGGTAAATGAGCAGTTCTTC. It encodes CASSLDHRVNEQFF. Based on the CDR3 plus reference TRBV7-2 and TRBJ2-1, the full variable domain is GAGVSQSPSNKVTEKGKDVELRCDPISGHTALYWYRQSLGQGLEFLIYFQGNSAPDKSGLPSDRFSAERTGGSVSTLTIQRTQQEDSAVYLCASSLDHRVNEQFFGPGTRLTVL.

This clonotype was recorded at least ten times. The rearrangement uses TRBV7-8 and TRBJ2-1, with TRBD2 matching 12 bases. Germline CDR1 reads SGHVS; CDR2 reads FQNEAQ. V lost 7 bases to trimming and J lost 8 bases; unmatched junction nucleotides: 15. The CDR3 has 17 amino acids. CDR3 residues: CASNILTSGSMSDEQFF. The CDR3 nucleotides are TGTGCCAGCAATATTCTGACTAGCGGGAGTATGAGCGATGAGCAGTTCTTC.

This chain joins TRBV4-3 and TRBJ2-3, with D maybe TRBD2 (6 bases). From germline, CDR1 is LGHNA and CDR2 YSLEER. This CDR3 comprises 17 residues. The germline V and J ends were trimmed by 0 bases and 0 bases, with 13 bases remaining between them. In nucleotides, the CDR3 is TGCGCCAGCAGCCAAGAGGCTAGCGTTCCTAGCACAGATACGCAGTATTTT. Translating it yields CASSQEASVPSTDTQYF.

The rearrangement links TRBV7-2 to TRBJ2-5; weak D call: TRBD1 (6 bases). This CDR3 spans 15 amino acids. With 4 bases removed from V and 1 base from J, the gap between germline ends came to 13 bases. Per the germline V gene, CDR1 is SGHTA and CDR2 is FQGNSA. CDR3 amino acids: CASSWQTGSQETQYF. The CDR3 nucleotides are TGTGCCAGCAGCTGGCAGACAGGCTCCCAAGAGACCCAGTACTTC.